This T cell receptor beta chain was recovered during a study of shared clonotypes between healthy human individuals. Whole-study findings and limits: Clonotypes shared by all four donors outscored non-shared clonotypes in generation probability.

V lost 6 bases to trimming and J lost 7 bases; unmatched junction nucleotides: 5. This CDR3 has 14 residues. Per germline, CDR1 MNHEY and CDR2 SVGAGI. Profiled with immunoSEQ multiplex PCR; TCRdb holds only in-frame clones, not every one. The table has about 1.1 million clones, about 84% seen once. Turning to this clone: The target antigen is unknown.

The chain is built from TRBV6-5 and TRBJ2-3; 12 bases are a match to TRBD1. Sequencing was done on a sample of memory CD4+ T cells from PBMCs. The subset denotes: CD45RA-negative fraction. This sequence originates from a man between 18 and 29 years old in good health. Some clones in this sample may be carry-over from other donors' samples. As DNA, the CDR3 is TGTGCCAGCAGAAGGGGACAGGGGGCTTATACGCAGTATTTT. Translating it yields CASRRGQGAYTQYF.